The 30 T cell receptor beta chains reported below all come from one sample, sequenced in a study of T-cell memory formation after mild COVID-19. TCRdb analysed the 5' RACE reads with MiXCR anew, one entry per CDR3 protein. Of around 190,000 distinct CDR3 sequences listed, roughly 20% are singletons. Sequenced material: PBMCs or a T cell subset sorted from them (not recorded which). All receptors derive from a man between 18 and 35 years old who had mild COVID-19 (a few samples of this study predate the infection). Cell type and time point are not known.

This clonotype was detected only a few times. The J gene is TRBJ2-3, the V gene TRBV10-3; D is tentatively TRBD1 or TRBD2 (5 bases each). Trimming cost V 6 bases and J 1 base, with 11 bases left between them. The length of the CDR3 is 14 residues. CDR1 and CDR2 (germline): ENHRY, SYGVKD. CDR3 DNA: TGTGCCATCAGCCGGGACCTTGGCACAGATACGCAGTATTTT. Amino acids: CAISRDLGTDTQYF.

This chain joins TRBV14 and TRBJ1-5; D remains unclear. The CDR3 totals 14 residues. Trimming removed 2 bases at V and 0 bases at J, with 5 bases between. CDR1 and CDR2 (germline): SGHDN, FVKESK. DNA of the CDR3: TGTGCCAGCAGCCAAAGTTATAGCAATCAGCCCCAGCATTTT. Residues: CASSQSYSNQPQHF. The whole variable domain, remainder taken from reference TRBV14 and TRBJ1-5, is EAGVTQFPSHSVIEKGQTVTLRCDPISGHDNLYWYRRVMGKEIKFLLHFVKESKQDESGMPNNRFLAERTGGTYSTLKVQPAELEDSGVYFCASSQSYSNQPQHFGDGTRLSIL.

This clonotype was detected only a few times. The rearrangement links TRBV5-1 to TRBJ2-7; the match to TRBD1 covers 9 bases. V lost 3 bases and J lost 3; bases outside the gene matches: 4. Germline CDR1 is SGHRS and CDR2 is YFSETQ. The CDR3 length is 14 residues. The CDR3 DNA reads TGCGCCAGCAGCTGGACGGGACAGGGCTACGAGCAGTACTTC. This encodes CASSWTGQGYEQYF.

This clonotype came up a few times. This sequence joins TRBV2 and TRBJ1-5; the D is unclear. The CDR3 loop spans 15 amino acids. From germline, CDR1 is SNHLY and CDR2 FYNNEI. With 3 bases removed from V and 0 bases from J, the gap between germline ends came to 9 bases. CDR3 in amino acids: CASSEGGHSNQPQHF. CDR3 nucleotide sequence: TGTGCCAGCAGTGAGGGAGGGCATAGCAATCAGCCCCAGCATTTT.

J is TRBJ2-3 and V is TRBV5-1; perhaps TRBD1 as D (7 bases). The germline gives CDR1 SGHRS, CDR2 YFSETQ. This CDR3 is built from 15 residues. V was pared by 3 bases and J by 6 bases, with 17 bases between. CDR3 coding DNA: TGCGCCAGCAGCTCCCCCGAGGGGGCGGGGGATACGCAGTATTTT. It specifies CASSSPEGAGDTQYF.

This clonotype turned up a few times. The chain uses TRBV4-1 and TRBJ1-1; D gene ambiguous. Trimming pared 6 bases from V and 5 bases from J, leaving 13 bases between. The germline CDR1 and CDR2 sequences are MGHRA and YSYEKL. The CDR3 runs to 13 residues. The CDR3 here is CASRVILGTEAFF. The CDR3, as DNA: TGCGCCAGCAGAGTAATTTTGGGGACTGAAGCTTTCTTT.

The V and J genes are TRBV20-1 and TRBJ2-7; D not resolved. Between the trimmed V and J ends, which lost 1 base and 6 bases, there was a span of 10 bases. The CDR3 contains 12 residues. CDR1 and CDR2 from the germline V gene are DFQATT and SNEGSKA (reference sequence). CDR3 in amino acids: CSARGYPSEQYV. CDR3 nucleotides: TGCAGTGCTAGAGGGTATCCGTCCGAGCAGTACGTC.

The rearrangement joins TRBV7-9 to TRBJ1-6; D is perhaps TRBD1 (5 bases). The germline V gene has CDR1 SEHNR and CDR2 FQNEAQ (reference sequence). This CDR3 contains 14 residues. Deletions cut 6 bases from V and 10 bases from J, with 16 bases between. The CDR3 DNA is TGTGCCAGCAGGAGGGGACCACGAGGATCACCCCTCCACTTT. Translation gives CASRRGPRGSPLHF.

Only a few counts were recorded for this clonotype. This sequence joins TRBV6-2 or TRBV6-3 and TRBJ1-2; a weak D match, TRBD1 (6 bases). The ends were cut back, 6 bases at V and 4 bases at J, with 12 bases in the middle. This CDR3 is built from 13 residues. Germline V gene lookup returns CDR1 MNHEY and CDR2 SVGEGT. The CDR3 sequence is CASSFGQLYGYTF. The DNA for the CDR3 is TGTGCCAGCAGCTTCGGACAGCTCTATGGCTACACCTTC.

This clonotype was detected only a few times. As DNA, the CDR3 is TGTGCCAGCAGCTTAGTGGGCACCACTGAAGCTTTCTTT. Its translation: CASSLVGTTEAFF. V gene TRBV7-2 combines with J gene TRBJ1-1; D not certain. Germline loops: CDR1 SGHTA, CDR2 FQGNSA. Trimming removed 1 base at V and 4 bases at J, with 7 bases between. The CDR3 sequence is 13 residues long. The variable domain in full, completed from reference TRBV7-2 and TRBJ1-1, reads GAGVSQSPSNKVTEKGKDVELRCDPISGHTALYWYRQSLGQGLEFLIYFQGNSAPDKSGLPSDRFSAERTGGSVSTLTIQRTQQEDSAVYLCASSLVGTTEAFFGQGTRLTVV.

There are a few counts of this clonotype. The V gene is TRBV20-1, the J gene TRBJ1-2, with 8 bases identical to TRBD1. The CDR3 has 14 amino acids. From germline, CDR1 is DFQATT and CDR2 SNEGSKA (reference sequence). V was clipped by 6 bases and J by 2 bases; unmatched bases: 8. As DNA, the CDR3 is TGCAGTGCGGGTGACTGGACAGGGAACTATGGCTACACCTTC. It is translated as CSAGDWTGNYGYTF.

This clonotype occurred a few times. The chain couples TRBV7-3 to TRBJ2-1, with D perhaps being TRBD1 or TRBD2 (5 bases each). The CDR3 is 16 amino acids. Germline-derived CDR1 and CDR2 are SGHTA and FQGTGA. V dropped 0 bases and J dropped 6 bases, with 15 bases sitting between them. In nucleotides, the CDR3 is TGTGCCAGCAGCTTAACGGAGGCCGGGACCTCCAATGAGCAGTTCTTC. Residues: CASSLTEAGTSNEQFF.

This clonotype was picked up a small number of times. The V and J genes are TRBV5-1 and TRBJ2-7; no clear D. Germline assignment: CDR1 SGHRS and CDR2 YFSETQ. The length of the CDR3 is 14 residues. V was trimmed by 1 base and J by 2 bases, leaving 10 bases between them. This CDR3 is CASSLSAGTYEQYF. CDR3 coding DNA: TGCGCCAGCAGCTTGTCGGCAGGCACCTACGAGCAGTACTTC.

This clonotype appeared a few times. The chain uses TRBV7-2 and TRBJ1-2; D is possibly TRBD1 (5 bases). The germline V and J ends were trimmed by 5 bases and 7 bases, with 17 bases remaining between them. The CDR3 has 14 residues. Germline lookup yields CDR1 SGHTA and CDR2 FQGNSA. This chain's CDR3 is CASSPQGGDGGYTF. CDR3 bases: TGTGCCAGCAGCCCCCAGGGAGGGGATGGTGGCTACACCTTC.

This chain connects TRBV5-1 to TRBJ1-5; D gene uncertain. V lost 4 bases and J lost 1, with 12 bases in between. Germline V gene data show CDR1 as SGHRS and CDR2 as YFSETQ. The CDR3 contains 15 residues. CDR3 sequence: CASSPGPTSNQPQHF. CDR3 coding DNA: TGCGCCAGCAGCCCCGGCCCCACGAGCAATCAGCCCCAGCATTTT.

This clonotype was recorded at least ten times. This chain joins TRBV7-3 and TRBJ2-3; D ambiguous. Trimming left V 4 bases short and J 5 bases short, with 10 bases between. Germline-derived CDR1 and CDR2 are SGHTA and FQGTGA. The CDR3 length is 13 residues. In DNA, the CDR3 is TGTGCCAGCAGCTCCGGACCCATAGATACGCAGTATTTT. It encodes CASSSGPIDTQYF.

This clonotype was counted between two and nine times. The chain carries TRBV20-1 and TRBJ1-6; unclear D gene. V shed 1 base and J shed 2 bases, with 12 bases lying between them. The germline V gene has CDR1 DFQATT and CDR2 SNEGSKA (reference sequence). The CDR3 is 16 residues long. CDR3 loop: CSARGMILAYNSPLHF. In nucleotides, the CDR3 is TGCAGTGCTAGAGGAATGATACTAGCCTATAATTCACCCCTCCACTTT.

The table lists this clonotype with a few counts. The rearrangement uses TRBV5-1 and TRBJ2-5; 9 bases are shared with TRBD1. Per the germline V gene, CDR1 is SGHRS and CDR2 is YFSETQ. The V and J ends lost 0 bases and 5 bases, in that order; junction bases with no gene match: 8. CDR3 length: 16 amino acids. CDR3 nucleotides: TGCGCCAGCAGCTTGGACCCCGGGACAGGGTACGAGACCCAGTACTTC. Translation: CASSLDPGTGYETQYF.

This clonotype was observed a handful of times. V is TRBV20-1 and J is TRBJ1-5, with TRBD1 as a possible D gene (5 bases). The germline V and J ends were trimmed by 2 bases and 3 bases, with 17 bases remaining between them. Germline V gives CDR1 DFQATT, CDR2 SNEGSKA (reference sequence). This CDR3 is built from 16 residues. The CDR3 DNA reads TGCAGTGCTAGATCCGACCAGGGACTGGACAATCAGCCCCAGCATTTT. Its translation: CSARSDQGLDNQPQHF.

This sequence joins TRBV6-2 or TRBV6-3 and TRBJ1-1, with 8 nucleotides matching TRBD1. Germline V gives CDR1 MNHEY, CDR2 SVGEGT. This CDR3 has 15 residues. The junction had 12 bases not matched to a gene; V was cut back by 6 bases and J by 6 bases. DNA for the CDR3: TGTGCCAGCAGAGGAACGGGACAGGTGGGTCCTGAAGCTTTCTTT. Its translation: CASRGTGQVGPEAFF.

Only a few counts were recorded for this clonotype. This rearrangement joins TRBV24-1 to TRBJ1-2; 7 bases match TRBD1. The CDR3 is 15 residues long. In germline, CDR1 is KGHDR, CDR2 SFDVKD. With 3 bases clipped from V and 4 bases from J, the junction kept 7 bases outside the gene matches. CDR3 sequence (DNA): TGTGCCACCAGTGATACGACAGGGATTGGCTATGGCTACACCTTC. Its protein is CATSDTTGIGYGYTF.

The rearrangement links TRBV27 to TRBJ1-1; 7 bases align to TRBD1. There are 15 residues in the CDR3. V lost 4 bases to trimming and J lost 7 bases; unmatched junction nucleotides: 12. The germline V gene encodes CDR1 MNHEY and CDR2 SMNVEV (reference sequence). CDR3 sequence (DNA): TGTGCCAGCAGTTCCTTCAGTCCCCGACAGGGTGAAGCTTTCTTT. Translating gives CASSSFSPRQGEAFF.

This chain links TRBV5-6 with TRBJ2-1; D remains unclear. The CDR3 spans 13 residues. Trimming removed 2 bases from V and 5 bases from J, with 8 bases in between. Germline V lookup: CDR1 SGHDT, CDR2 YYEEEE. This CDR3 reads CASSFRINNEQFF. In DNA form, the CDR3 reads TGTGCCAGCAGCTTTAGGATCAACAATGAGCAGTTCTTC.

V is TRBV24-1 and J is TRBJ2-3; TRBD2 might be the D (5 bases). V was clipped by 7 bases and J by 1 base, with 14 bases between them. Germline loops: CDR1 KGHDR, CDR2 SFDVKD. This CDR3 has 15 residues. The CDR3 loop is CATSEGRVGTDTQYF. The CDR3 DNA reads TGTGCCACCAGCGAGGGTAGGGTTGGCACAGATACGCAGTATTTT.

In its sample, this clonotype ranks as medium-sized. The CDR3 region is CASRPQGKETQYF. The CDR3 DNA reads as TGTGCCAGCAGGCCACAGGGAAAAGAGACCCAGTACTTC. V is TRBV28 and J is TRBJ2-5, with a weak D call TRBD1 (6 bases). The V end was cut by 6 bases, the J end by 3 bases, with 11 bases between. This CDR3 is 13 amino acids long. Germline values: CDR1 MDHEN, CDR2 SYDVKM.

The chain combines TRBV7-8 with TRBJ2-3; no clear D gene. This CDR3 region has 15 residues. Per the germline V gene, CDR1 is SGHVS and CDR2 is FQNEAQ. The V end was cut by 2 bases, the J end by 3 bases, with 12 bases between. In nucleotides, the CDR3 is TGTGCCAGCAGCTTATTAAGGTTTCGGACAGATACGCAGTATTTT. Its translation: CASSLLRFRTDTQYF.

This clonotype appeared many times. The genes are TRBV9 and TRBJ2-5; the match to TRBD2 covers 10 bases. This CDR3 comprises 15 residues. Germline CDR1 is SGDLS and CDR2 is YYNGEE. The trim removed 2 bases at V and 0 bases at J, leaving 1 base unmatched. The CDR3 DNA reads as TGTGCCAGCAGCGTGGGGACTAGCGACCAAGAGACCCAGTACTTC. It is translated as CASSVGTSDQETQYF.

This chain uses TRBV7-3 with TRBJ1-1, with D perhaps matching TRBD1 (6 bases). This CDR3 is built from 13 residues. The germline CDR1 and CDR2 sequences are SGHTA and FQGTGA. V gave up 5 bases and J gave up 0 bases, with 7 bases separating them. The CDR3 spells CASSAGVNTEAFF. The DNA of the CDR3 is TGTGCCAGCAGCGCAGGGGTGAACACTGAAGCTTTCTTT.

At least ten counts were recorded for this clonotype. This sequence joins TRBV5-1 and TRBJ2-7, with 7 bases identical to TRBD1. The CDR3 is 15 amino acids. The ends lost 1 base at V and 3 bases at J; junction bases unmatched: 7. In germline, CDR1 is SGHRS, CDR2 YFSETQ. The CDR3 spells CASSLKPGGLYEQYV. The CDR3 DNA sequence: TGCGCCAGCAGCTTGAAGCCAGGGGGTCTCTACGAGCAGTACGTC.

The V and J genes are TRBV12-3 or TRBV12-4 and TRBJ1-6; possible D gene TRBD1, 6 bases. This CDR3 region has 14 residues. V dropped 2 bases and J dropped 9 bases, with 11 bases sitting between them. The CDR3 protein is CASSLRTASSPLHF. The CDR3 DNA reads as TGTGCCAGCAGTTTAAGGACAGCCTCTTCACCCCTCCACTTT.